Below, one T cell receptor beta chain is given with its context. Antigen unknown. Losses at the gene ends were 11 bases for V and 5 bases for J; bases not matched to a gene: 11. Germline-derived CDR1 and CDR2 are ENHRY and SYGVKD. The CDR3 extends over 15 amino acids. These data are taken from a study of PD-1 blockade in mismatch repair-deficient tumors. Across the whole study: Patients had eleven to twelve mismatch repair-deficient cancer types, all previously treated and progressing. Broader study findings: After pembrolizumab, tumor-resident clones rose rapidly, then generally contracted before radiologic responses.

Here immunoSEQ multiplex PCR was the method, and the copy in TCRdb shows in-frame clones only, minus some. There are some 66,000 clones in the sample; approximately 88% occur only once, and about 14% lies in the top ten. Mismatch repair deficiency was confirmed in all patients, by PCR or immunohistochemistry. The TCR-sequenced patients were a few responders to pembrolizumab. The V call is TRBV10-3, the J call TRBJ2-1, with TRBD2 identical over 11 bases. The sequencing here drew on peripheral blood, taken 52 weeks after starting pembrolizumab. This clonotype originated in an adult with mismatch repair-deficient cancer. The CDR3: CALSVGTSGNNEQFF. The CDR3 nucleotides read TGTGCCTTATCAGTGGGGACTAGCGGAAACAATGAGCAGTTCTTC.